Given below is one T cell receptor (beta chain) in context. Investigators isolated RNA and reverse transcribed it into cDNA to act as the sequencing template. Sequencing used immunoSEQ multiplex PCR; TCRdb keeps in-frame clones, though not all of them. This sample has some 200,000 clones, with 59% found just once. The data were taken from a study of CD8+ T cells in alopecia areata. Alopecia areata patients gave lesional scalp punch biopsies and peripheral blood samples. Germline V CDR1 and CDR2: SGHKS, YYEKEE (reference sequence). The CDR3 consists of 14 residues. V was shortened by 4 bases and J by 5 bases, with 15 bases between the two germline ends.

Sequencing was performed on CD4+ T cells sorted from blood, taken at week 0. This clonotype was sampled from a human donor with alopecia areata. The chain combines TRBV5-5 with TRBJ2-5; D might be TRBD2 (5 bases). CDR3 amino acids: CASSPGWTAETQYF. The CDR3 coding sequence is TGTGCCAGCAGCCCGGGGTGGACTGCGGAGACCCAGTACTTC.